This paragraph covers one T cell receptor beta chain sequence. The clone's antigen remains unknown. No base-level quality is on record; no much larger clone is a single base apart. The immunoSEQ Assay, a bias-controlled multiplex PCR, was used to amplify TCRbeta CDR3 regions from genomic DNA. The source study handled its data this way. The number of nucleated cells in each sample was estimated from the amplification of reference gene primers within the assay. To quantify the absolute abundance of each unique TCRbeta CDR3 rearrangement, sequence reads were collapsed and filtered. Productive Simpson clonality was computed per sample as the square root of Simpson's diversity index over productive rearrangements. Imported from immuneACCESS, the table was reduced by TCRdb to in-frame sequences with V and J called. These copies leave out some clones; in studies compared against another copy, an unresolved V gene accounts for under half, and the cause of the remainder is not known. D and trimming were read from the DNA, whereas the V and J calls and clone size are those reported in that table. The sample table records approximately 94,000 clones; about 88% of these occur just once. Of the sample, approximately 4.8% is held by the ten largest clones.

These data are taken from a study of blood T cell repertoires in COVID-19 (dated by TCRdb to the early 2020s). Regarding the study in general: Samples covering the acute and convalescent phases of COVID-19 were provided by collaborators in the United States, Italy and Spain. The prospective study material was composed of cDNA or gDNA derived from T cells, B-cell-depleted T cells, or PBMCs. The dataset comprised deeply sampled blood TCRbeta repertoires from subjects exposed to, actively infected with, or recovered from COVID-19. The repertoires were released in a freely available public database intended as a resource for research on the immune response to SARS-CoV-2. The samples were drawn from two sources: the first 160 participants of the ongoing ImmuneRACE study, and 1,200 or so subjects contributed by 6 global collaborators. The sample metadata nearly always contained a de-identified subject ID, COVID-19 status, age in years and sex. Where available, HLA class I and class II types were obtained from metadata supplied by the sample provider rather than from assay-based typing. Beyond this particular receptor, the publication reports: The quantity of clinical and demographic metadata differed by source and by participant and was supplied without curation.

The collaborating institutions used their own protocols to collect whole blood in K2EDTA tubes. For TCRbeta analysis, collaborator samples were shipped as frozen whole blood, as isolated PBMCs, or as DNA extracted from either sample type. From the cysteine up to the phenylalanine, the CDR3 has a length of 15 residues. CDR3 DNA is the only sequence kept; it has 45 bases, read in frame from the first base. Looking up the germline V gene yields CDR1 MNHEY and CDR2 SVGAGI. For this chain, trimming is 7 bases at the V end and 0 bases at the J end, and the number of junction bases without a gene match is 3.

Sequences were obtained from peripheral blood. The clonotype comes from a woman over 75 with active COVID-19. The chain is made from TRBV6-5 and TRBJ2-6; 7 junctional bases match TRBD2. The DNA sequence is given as TGTGCCAGCACACCGGGGGGCTCTGGGGCCAACGTCCTGACTTTC. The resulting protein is CASTPGGSGANVLTF.